The 2 T cell receptor beta chains presented below share a single source sample, sequenced in a study of T cell responses to AZD1222 COVID-19 vaccine. Assay: immunoSEQ multiplex PCR; the TCRdb copy retains only in-frame clones and omits some. The sample consists of about 120,000 clones, 88% of them appearing once. The sequences come from peripheral blood, collected on day 0 of AZD1222 vaccination. These receptors were collected from an adult in good health.

In DNA, the CDR3 is TGTGCCAGCTCTCTTTGGACGCTGGGATGGACTGAAGCTTTCTTT. Its protein is CASSLWTLGWTEAFF. The chain couples TRBV18 to TRBJ1-1; no definite D call. Trimming took off 6 bases at V and 5 bases at J, with 19 bases between the two ends. Looked up from germline, CDR1 is KGHSH and CDR2 is LQKENI. The CDR3 is 15 residues long. The variable domain in full, with the rest retrieved from reference TRBV18 and TRBJ1-1, is NAGVMQNPRHLVRRRGQEARLRCSPMKGHSHVYWYRQLPEEGLKFMVYLQKENIIDESGMPKERFSAEFPKEGPSILRIQQVVRGDSAAYFCASSLWTLGWTEAFFGQGTRLTVV.

This clone was detected ten times or more. The V gene is TRBV7-2, the J gene TRBJ2-7; D might be TRBD2 (7 bases). Deletions cut 5 bases from V and 2 bases from J, with 16 bases between. Germline assignment: CDR1 SGHTA and CDR2 FQGNSA. This CDR3 is built from 15 residues. The CDR3, as DNA: TGTGCCAGCAGCCCCCCGGCGGGGGCTGCCTACGAGCAGTACTTC. It yields the protein CASSPPAGAAYEQYF.